The clone carrying this T cell receptor (beta chain) was seen a single time. This specimen comes from a study of blood T cell repertoires in COVID-19. Unmatched junction bases numbered 4, after V lost 6 bases and J lost 3 bases. This CDR3 contains 13 residues. CDR1 is MNHEY, CDR2 SVGAGI, per germline. Measured with immunoSEQ multiplex PCR; TCRdb has only the in-frame clones, and not every one. The repertoire holds about 170,000 clones, with approximately 85% as singletons. The sample comprised peripheral blood. This clonotype originated in a man older than 75 with COVID-19, enrolled during active disease. The rearrangement links TRBV6-5 to TRBJ1-1, with TRBD1 matching 7 bases. The CDR3 nucleotides are TGTGCCAGCAGAGACAGGGTGGACACTGAAGCTTTCTTT. Protein sequence: CASRDRVDTEAFF.